The 19 T cell receptor beta chains listed next were all sequenced from one sample in a study of fetal regulatory T cell absence and autoimmunity. Produced via immunoSEQ multiplex PCR; TCRdb's table is partial and in-frame only. The repertoire holds around 100,000 clones, 55% to 75% seen once, with 2% in the top ten. Specimen: pancreas tissue. Receptor source: a male donor with IPEX syndrome.

This chain connects TRBV7-2 to TRBJ2-7, with D possibly matching TRBD2 (7 bases). This CDR3 is built from 14 residues. Germline V lookup: CDR1 SGHTA, CDR2 FQGNSA. Deletions cut 5 bases from V and 4 bases from J, with 15 bases between. Here the CDR3 DNA reads TGTGCCAGCAGCCCCGCGGGGGCGTTATACGAGCAGTACTTC. Translation: CASSPAGALYEQYF.

V and J are TRBV19 and TRBJ2-2, with D possibly called TRBD1 or TRBD2 (6 bases each). Trimming pared 3 bases from V and 4 bases from J, leaving 9 bases between. The germline V gene encodes CDR1 LNHDA and CDR2 SQIVND (reference sequence). The CDR3 extends over 14 amino acids. The CDR3 loop is CASSMGGGTGELFF. The DNA for the CDR3 is TGTGCCAGTAGTATGGGGGGCGGCACCGGGGAGCTGTTTTTT.

For the CDR3, the DNA is TGTGCCAGCAGCTTAAAGGCTAGCGGGCCATGCTCCTACAATGAGCAGTTCTTC. The encoded protein is CASSLKASGPCSYNEQFF. This chain connects TRBV11-3 to TRBJ2-1, with 8 positions matching TRBD2. Germline loops: CDR1 SGHNT, CDR2 YENEEA. Losses at the gene ends were 2 bases for V and 0 bases for J; bases not matched to a gene: 9. The CDR3 totals 18 residues. Variable domain in full (rest from reference TRBV11-3 and TRBJ2-1): EAGVVQSPRYKIIEKKQPVAFWCNPISGHNTLYWYLQNLGQGPELLIRYENEEAVDDSQLPKDRFSAERLKGVDSTLKIQPAELGDSAVYLCASSLKASGPCSYNEQFFGPGTRLTVL.

This clone was recorded only once. The rearrangement uses TRBV27 and TRBJ1-1; TRBD1 matches at 8 bases. Germline V CDR1 and CDR2: MNHEY, SMNVEV (reference sequence). The CDR3 runs 14 residues. The trim removed 7 bases at V and 3 bases at J, leaving 7 bases unmatched. The CDR3 DNA reads TGTGCCAGCACCAGGACAGGGTGGGACACTGAAGCTTTCTTT. Amino acid sequence: CASTRTGWDTEAFF.

CDR3 DNA sequence: TGTGCCAGTAGTCGGACAGGGGGACCTAACTATGGCTACACCTTC. Protein product: CASSRTGGPNYGYTF. J is TRBJ1-2 and V is TRBV19; 10 bases are a match to TRBD1. Germline trimming cut 5 bases from V and 0 bases from J; bases unmatched to any gene: 3. The germline V gene has CDR1 LNHDA and CDR2 SQIVND (reference sequence). This CDR3 has 15 residues.

The V and J genes are TRBV7-9 and TRBJ2-5, with D unclear. V lost 4 bases, J lost 4 bases, and 10 bases lay in between. From germline, CDR1 is SEHNR and CDR2 FQNEAQ (reference sequence). This CDR3 contains 13 residues. The CDR3 loop reads CASSWTDRETQYF. The DNA for the CDR3 is TGTGCCAGCAGCTGGACGGATAGAGAGACCCAGTACTTC.

This clone has only one observation. The rearrangement links TRBV27 to TRBJ1-2; TRBD1 agrees at 8 bases. The V gene's germline CDR1 is MNHEY and CDR2 SMNVEV (reference sequence). Losses at the gene ends were 6 bases for V and 5 bases for J; bases not matched to a gene: 5. The CDR3 contains 13 residues. The CDR3 nucleotides are TGTGCCAGCAGACAGACAGGGGAGTATGGCTACACCTTC. It codes for CASRQTGEYGYTF.

The V gene is TRBV6-6, the J gene TRBJ1-5, with D unresolved. The CDR3 extends over 13 amino acids. Looked up from germline, CDR1 is MNHNY and CDR2 is SVGAGI (reference sequence). With 0 bases removed from V and 2 bases from J, the gap between germline ends came to 2 bases. Here the CDR3 reads CASSYSRNQPQHF. CDR3 nucleotides: TGTGCCAGCAGTTACTCGCGCAATCAGCCCCAGCATTTT.

This sequence joins TRBV7-7 and TRBJ2-7; TRBD2 is a possible D gene (6 bases). Germline CDR1 and CDR2: SSHAT and FNYEAQ (reference sequence). V lost 1 base and J lost 3, with 13 bases in between. This CDR3 has 15 amino acids. The CDR3 DNA reads TGTGCCAGCAGCTTAGGAGTCCCGGGGGTCTACGAGCAGTACTTC. Its protein product is CASSLGVPGVYEQYF.

In its sample, this clone was seen a few times. The CDR3 is CASNDRGRYEQYF. Here the CDR3 DNA reads TGTGCCAGCAACGACAGGGGAAGATACGAGCAGTACTTC. This chain joins TRBV7-8 and TRBJ2-7; 8 positions agree with TRBD1. The trim removed 7 bases at V and 4 bases at J, leaving 6 bases unmatched. Germline assignment: CDR1 SGHVS and CDR2 FQNEAQ. The CDR3 has 13 residues.

The chain is built from TRBV5-6 and TRBJ1-2; tentatively, D is TRBD1 (6 bases). The germline gives CDR1 SGHDT, CDR2 YYEEEE. The CDR3 spans 13 residues. With 1 base removed from V and 3 bases from J, the gap between germline ends came to 7 bases. The CDR3 nucleotides are TGTGCCAGCAGCTTGACAGGGTACTATGGCTACACCTTC. Protein sequence: CASSLTGYYGYTF.

V usage is TRBV4-3 and J usage is TRBJ2-7, with D possibly matching TRBD2 (6 bases). This CDR3 comprises 13 residues. Per germline, CDR1 LGHNA and CDR2 YSLEER. The V end was cut by 0 bases, the J end by 5 bases, with 8 bases between. The CDR3 here is CASSQDRGNEQYF. The CDR3 DNA reads TGCGCCAGCAGCCAAGACCGGGGGAACGAGCAGTACTTC.

The chain joins TRBV23-1 to TRBJ1-5; a possible D gene is TRBD1 (5 bases). TRBV23-1 is filed as an ORF, its function uncertain. The ends were cut back, 1 base at V and 7 bases at J, with 5 bases in the middle. The CDR3 length is 12 residues. This chain's CDR3 is CASSQWGQPQHF. In DNA form, the CDR3 reads TGCGCCAGCAGTCAATGGGGGCAGCCCCAGCATTTT.

This clone was counted between two and nine times. The chain uses TRBV5-4 and TRBJ2-7; D possibly uses TRBD1 or TRBD2 (5 bases each). This CDR3 comprises 13 residues. V lost 5 bases, J lost 2 bases, and 11 bases lay in between. Germline V gene sequence: CDR1 SGHNT, CDR2 YYREEE (reference sequence). The CDR3 spells CASSRDLAYEQYF. CDR3 in DNA: TGTGCCAGCAGTAGGGACCTGGCCTACGAGCAGTACTTC.

The chain carries TRBV12-5 and TRBJ2-7; D unresolved. V was pared by 6 bases and J by 2 bases, with 17 bases between. CDR3 length: 15 residues. The germline gives CDR1 LGHNT, CDR2 FRNRAP. The CDR3 DNA follows: TGTGCTAGTGGCTCACCCCTAGGTTTCACCTACGAGCAGTACTTC. Translated: CASGSPLGFTYEQYF.

The genes are TRBV27 and TRBJ1-6, with unresolved D. The germline V gene encodes CDR1 MNHEY and CDR2 SMNVEV (reference sequence). V was clipped by 5 bases and J by 7 bases, with 9 bases between them. The CDR3 extends over 13 amino acids. The CDR3 nucleotides are TGTGCCAGCAGTCCAAGACAAAATTCACCCCTCCACTTT. This translates into CASSPRQNSPLHF.

This rearrangement joins TRBV7-2 to TRBJ1-4; 7 positions agree with TRBD1. The V and J ends lost 5 bases and 4 bases, in that order; junction bases with no gene match: 4. CDR1 is SGHTA, CDR2 FQGNSA, per germline. This CDR3 comprises 14 residues. The CDR3 coding sequence is TGTGCCAGCAGCGTGGACAGGCGTAATGAAAAACTGTTTTTT. Protein: CASSVDRRNEKLFF.

CDR3 region: CASSSNWRVGTQYF. DNA of the CDR3: TGTGCCAGCAGTTCCAACTGGCGGGTCGGAACCCAGTACTTC. The chain links TRBV6-5 to TRBJ2-5, with D tentatively TRBD2 (5 bases). The CDR3 contains 14 residues. The germline V gene encodes CDR1 MNHEY and CDR2 SVGAGI. Trimming removed 4 bases from V and 8 bases from J, with 17 bases in between.

The CDR3 spells CASSSPGVGAEKLFF. For the CDR3, the DNA is TGTGCCAGCAGTTCCCCGGGGGTGGGCGCCGAAAAACTGTTTTTT. The chain recombines TRBV28 with TRBJ1-4, with a tentative D call TRBD1 (5 bases). Germline V gene lookup returns CDR1 MDHEN and CDR2 SYDVKM. The CDR3 spans 15 residues. V was shortened by 4 bases and J by 8 bases, with 17 bases between the two germline ends.